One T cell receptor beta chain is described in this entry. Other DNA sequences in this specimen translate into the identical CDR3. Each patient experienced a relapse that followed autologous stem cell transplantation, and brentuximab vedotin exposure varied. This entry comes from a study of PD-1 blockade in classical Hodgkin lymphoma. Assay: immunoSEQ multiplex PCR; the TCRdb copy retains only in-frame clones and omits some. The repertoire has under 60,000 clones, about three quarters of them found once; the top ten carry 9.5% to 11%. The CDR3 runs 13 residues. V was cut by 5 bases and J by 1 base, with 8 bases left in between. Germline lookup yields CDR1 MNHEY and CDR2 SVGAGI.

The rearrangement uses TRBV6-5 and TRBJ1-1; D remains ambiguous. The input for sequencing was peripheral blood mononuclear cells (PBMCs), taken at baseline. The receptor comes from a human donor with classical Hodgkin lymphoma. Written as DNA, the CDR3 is TGTGCCAGCAGTCTTACTGCGAACACTGAAGCTTTCTTT. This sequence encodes CASSLTANTEAFF.